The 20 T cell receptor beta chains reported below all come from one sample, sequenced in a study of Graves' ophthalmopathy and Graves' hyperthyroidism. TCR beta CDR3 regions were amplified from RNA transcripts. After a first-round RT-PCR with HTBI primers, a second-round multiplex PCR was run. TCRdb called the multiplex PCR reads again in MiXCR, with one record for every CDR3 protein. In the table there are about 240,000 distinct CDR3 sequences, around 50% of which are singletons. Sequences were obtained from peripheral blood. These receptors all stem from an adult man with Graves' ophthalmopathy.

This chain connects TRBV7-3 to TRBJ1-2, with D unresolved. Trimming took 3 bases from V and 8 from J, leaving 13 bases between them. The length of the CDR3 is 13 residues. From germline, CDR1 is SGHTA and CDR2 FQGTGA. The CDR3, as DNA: TGTGCCAGCAGCTTTCTCCGGGGAGAGGGCTACACCTTC. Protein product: CASSFLRGEGYTF.

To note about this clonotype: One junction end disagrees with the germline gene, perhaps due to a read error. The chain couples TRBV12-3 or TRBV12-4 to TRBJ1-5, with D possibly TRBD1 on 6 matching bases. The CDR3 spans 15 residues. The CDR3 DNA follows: TGTGCCAGCAGTCCGACAGAGGGGGGCGGTCAGCCCCAACATTTT. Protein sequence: CASSPTEGGGQPQHF.

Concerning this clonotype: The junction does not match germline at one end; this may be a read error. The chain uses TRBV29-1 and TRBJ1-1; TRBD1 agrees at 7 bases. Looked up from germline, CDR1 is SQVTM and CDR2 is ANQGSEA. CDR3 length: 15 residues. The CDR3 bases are TGCAGCGTTGACGAGACAGGGAGGATGAACACTGAGGCTTTCTTT. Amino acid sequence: CSVDETGRMNTEAFF.

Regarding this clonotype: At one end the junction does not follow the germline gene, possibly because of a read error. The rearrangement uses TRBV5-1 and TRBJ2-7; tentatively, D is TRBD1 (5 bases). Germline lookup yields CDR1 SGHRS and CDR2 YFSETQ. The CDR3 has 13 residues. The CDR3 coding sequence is TGCGTCAGCAGCGACAGCAACTCCTACGAGCAGTACTTC. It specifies CVSSDSNSYEQYF.

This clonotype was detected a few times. Written as DNA, the CDR3 is TGCGCCAGCAGCTTGGGGGTACAAAAGGATGAAAAACTGTTTTTT. Translation gives CASSLGVQKDEKLFF. This chain joins TRBV5-1 and TRBJ1-4; D gene ambiguous. The germline V gene has CDR1 SGHRS and CDR2 YFSETQ. CDR3 size: 15 residues. The V gene lost 0 bases and the J gene lost 6 bases, with 12 bases spanning the gap.

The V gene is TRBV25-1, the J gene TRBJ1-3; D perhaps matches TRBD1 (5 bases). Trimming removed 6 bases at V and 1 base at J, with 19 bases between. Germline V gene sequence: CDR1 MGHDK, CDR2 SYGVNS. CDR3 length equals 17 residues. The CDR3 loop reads CASSPSQVAWSGNTIYF. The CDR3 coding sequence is TGTGCCAGCAGCCCCTCACAGGTGGCTTGGTCTGGAAACACCATATATTTT.

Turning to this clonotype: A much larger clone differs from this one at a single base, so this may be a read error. The chain's CDR3 is CSAMGLPGEPFF. CDR3 nucleotide sequence: TGCAGTGCTATGGGATTACCCGGGGAGCCGTTTTTT. V and J are TRBV20-1 and TRBJ2-2, with D perhaps TRBD2 (5 bases). The CDR3 extends over 12 amino acids. Germline CDR1 is DFQATT and CDR2 is SNEGSKA (reference sequence).

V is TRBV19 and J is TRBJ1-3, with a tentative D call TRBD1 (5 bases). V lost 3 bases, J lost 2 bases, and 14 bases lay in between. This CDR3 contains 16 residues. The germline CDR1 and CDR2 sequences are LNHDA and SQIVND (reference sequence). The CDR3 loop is CASSITPRQTGNTIYF. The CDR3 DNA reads TGTGCCAGTAGTATCACCCCTCGACAGACTGGAAACACCATATATTTT.

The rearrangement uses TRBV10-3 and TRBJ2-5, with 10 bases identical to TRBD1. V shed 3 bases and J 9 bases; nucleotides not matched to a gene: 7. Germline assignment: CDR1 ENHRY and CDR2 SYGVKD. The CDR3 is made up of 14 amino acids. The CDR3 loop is CAISEAWTGGAQYF. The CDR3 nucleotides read TGTGCCATCAGTGAAGCTTGGACAGGGGGGGCCCAGTACTTC.

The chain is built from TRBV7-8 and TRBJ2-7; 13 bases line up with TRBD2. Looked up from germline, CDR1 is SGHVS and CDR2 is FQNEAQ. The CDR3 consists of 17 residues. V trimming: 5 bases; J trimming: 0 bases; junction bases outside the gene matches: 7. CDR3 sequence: CASSRTSGGLTSYEQYF. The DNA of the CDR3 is TGTGCCAGCAGCCGGACTAGCGGGGGCCTCACCTCCTACGAGCAGTACTTC. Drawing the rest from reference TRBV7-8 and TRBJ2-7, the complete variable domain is GAGVSQSPRYKVAKRGQDVALRCDPISGHVSLFWYQQALGQGPEFLTYFQNEAQLDKSGLPSDRFFAERPEGSVSTLKIQRTQQEDSAVYLCASSRTSGGLTSYEQYFGPGTRLTVT.

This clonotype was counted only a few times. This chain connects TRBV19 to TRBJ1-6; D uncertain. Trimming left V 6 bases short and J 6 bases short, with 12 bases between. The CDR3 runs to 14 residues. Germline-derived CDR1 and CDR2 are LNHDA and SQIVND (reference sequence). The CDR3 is CASRVPFANSPLHF. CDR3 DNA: TGTGCCAGTAGGGTCCCGTTTGCTAATTCACCCCTCCACTTT.

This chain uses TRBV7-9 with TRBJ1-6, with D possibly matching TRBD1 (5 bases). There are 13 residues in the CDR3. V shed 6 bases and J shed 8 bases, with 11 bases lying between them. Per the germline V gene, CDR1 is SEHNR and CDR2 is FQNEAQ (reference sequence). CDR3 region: CASSRQFHSPLHF. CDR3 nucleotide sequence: TGTGCCAGCAGTAGACAGTTCCATTCACCCCTCCACTTT.

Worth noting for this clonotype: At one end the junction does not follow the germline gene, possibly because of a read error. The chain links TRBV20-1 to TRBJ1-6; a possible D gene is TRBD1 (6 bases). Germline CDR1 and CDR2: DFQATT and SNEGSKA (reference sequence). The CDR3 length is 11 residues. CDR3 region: CSGMVRGASPF. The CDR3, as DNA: TGCAGTGGAATGGTTCGGGGGGCTAGCCCCTTT.

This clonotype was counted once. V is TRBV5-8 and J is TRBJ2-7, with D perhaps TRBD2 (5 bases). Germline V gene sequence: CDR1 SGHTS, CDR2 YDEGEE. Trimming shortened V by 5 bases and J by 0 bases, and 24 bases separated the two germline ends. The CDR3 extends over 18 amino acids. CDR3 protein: CASSEERWQDLTSYEQYF. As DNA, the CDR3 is TGTGCCAGCAGTGAAGAACGTTGGCAGGACTTGACCTCCTACGAGCAGTACTTC.

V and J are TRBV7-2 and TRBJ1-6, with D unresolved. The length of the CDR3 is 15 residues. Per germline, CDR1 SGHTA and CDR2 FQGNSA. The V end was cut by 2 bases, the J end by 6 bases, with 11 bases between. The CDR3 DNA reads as TGTGCCAGCAGCTTAATGGTTTTGGGTAATTCACCCCTCCACTTT. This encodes CASSLMVLGNSPLHF.

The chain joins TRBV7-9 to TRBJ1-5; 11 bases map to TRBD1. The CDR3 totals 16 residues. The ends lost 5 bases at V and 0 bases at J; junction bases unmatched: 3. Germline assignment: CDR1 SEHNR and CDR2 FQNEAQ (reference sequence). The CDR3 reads CASSPGQGASNQPQHF. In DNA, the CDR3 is TGTGCCAGCAGCCCCGGACAGGGGGCTAGCAATCAGCCCCAGCATTTT.

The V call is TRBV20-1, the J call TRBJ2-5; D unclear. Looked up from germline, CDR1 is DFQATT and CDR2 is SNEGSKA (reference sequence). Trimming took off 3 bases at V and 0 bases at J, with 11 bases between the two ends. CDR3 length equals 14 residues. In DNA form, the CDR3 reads TGCAGTGCTAGCGCGGAACTTTACCAAGAGACCCAGTACTTC. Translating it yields CSASAELYQETQYF.

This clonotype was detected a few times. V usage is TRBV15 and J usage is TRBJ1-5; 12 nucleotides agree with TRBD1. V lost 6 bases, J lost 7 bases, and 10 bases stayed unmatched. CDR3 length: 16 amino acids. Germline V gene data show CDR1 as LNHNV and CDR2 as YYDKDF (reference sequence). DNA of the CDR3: TGTGCCACCAGTATACGGGACAGGGGGCCGGGACAGCCCCAGCATTTT. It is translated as CATSIRDRGPGQPQHF.

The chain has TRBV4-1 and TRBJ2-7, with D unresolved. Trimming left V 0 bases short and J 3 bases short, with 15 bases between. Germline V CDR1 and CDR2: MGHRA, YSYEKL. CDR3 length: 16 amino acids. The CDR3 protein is CASSQDVVRFNYEQYF. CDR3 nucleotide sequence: TGCGCCAGCAGCCAAGATGTAGTCAGGTTCAACTACGAGCAGTACTTC.

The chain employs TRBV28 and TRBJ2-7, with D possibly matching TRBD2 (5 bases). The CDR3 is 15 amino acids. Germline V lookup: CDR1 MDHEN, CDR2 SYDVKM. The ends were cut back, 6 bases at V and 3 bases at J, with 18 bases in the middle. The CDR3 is CASRGQSGSIYEQYF. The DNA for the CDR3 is TGTGCCAGCAGGGGCCAGAGCGGCTCGATCTACGAGCAGTACTTC.